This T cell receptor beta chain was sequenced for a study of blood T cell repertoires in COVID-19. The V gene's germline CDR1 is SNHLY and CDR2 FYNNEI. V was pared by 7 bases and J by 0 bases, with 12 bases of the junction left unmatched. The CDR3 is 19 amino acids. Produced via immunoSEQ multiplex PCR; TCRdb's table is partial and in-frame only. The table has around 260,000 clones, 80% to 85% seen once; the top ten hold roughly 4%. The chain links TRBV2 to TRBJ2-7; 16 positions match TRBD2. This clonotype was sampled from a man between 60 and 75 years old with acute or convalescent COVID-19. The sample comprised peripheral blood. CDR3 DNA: TGTGCCAGCATTAAGGGAACCGGGACTAGCGGGGGGGCCTCCTACGAGCAGTACTTC. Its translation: CASIKGTGTSGGASYEQYF.